This is a list of T cell receptor beta chains from one sample in a study of blood T cells in healthy people across ages. MiXCR, applied by TCRdb to the 5' RACE reads, yields one record per CDR3 protein. The sample lists about 780,000 distinct CDR3 sequences, roughly 46% occurring once. Material: blood. These receptors were taken from a man older than 75 in good health. The CDR3 runs from the conserved cysteine through the conserved F or W. The D gene is left open where the match is weak. Part of the rows lack a size; the others show once, few, many or a class for expanded clones.

15 TRBD1 NA TRBJ2-4 TRBV28 TGTGCCAGCAGTCCCGGGACAGGAGCACAAAACATTCAGTACTTC CASSPGTGAQNIQYF
15 TRBD2 NA TRBJ2-7 TRBV20-1 TGCAGTGCTTCCCCGGGACTACCAAAGTCCTACGAGCAGTACTTC CSASPGLPKSYEQYF
14 NA many TRBJ1-2 TRBV27 TGTGCCAGCAGCCCCGTGGGGGTCAACTATGGCTACACCTTC CASSPVGVNYGYTF
15 NA few TRBJ1-4 TRBV11-1 TGTGCCAGCAGCGAGACGGGACACCGTAATGGAAAACTGTTTTTT CASSETGHRNGKLFF
15 NA NA TRBJ2-5 TRBV6-2/TRBV6-3 TGTGCCAGCAGTTACTCCAGACGGTACCAAGAGACCCAGTACTTC CASSYSRRYQETQYF
13 TRBD1 NA TRBJ2-5 TRBV10-3 TGTGCCATCAGGGACAGGGTAGAAGAGACCCAGTACTTC CAIRDRVEETQYF
16 TRBD2 NA TRBJ2-3 TRBV7-2 TGTGCCAGCAGCTTAGCAAGCGGGGGCGGTGGAGATACGCAGTATTTT CASSLASGGGGDTQYF
15 TRBD1 few TRBJ2-7 TRBV7-2 TGTGCCAGCAGCAAATCAGGGGGCGCCCCGTACGAGCAGTACTTC CASSKSGGAPYEQYF
13 TRBD2 few TRBJ2-5 TRBV20-1 TGCAGTGGGGAGCGGGAGTCGGGAGAGACCCAGTACTTC CSGERESGETQYF
11 NA few TRBJ1-1 TRBV30 TGTGCCTGGAGCGTCGTGTCGGACGCTTTCTTT CAWSVVSDAFF
15 NA NA TRBJ2-7 TRBV15 TGTGCCACCAGCAGAGAACAGGACAGTCTCTACGAGCAGTACTTC CATSREQDSLYEQYF
14 NA NA TRBJ2-7 TRBV12-3/TRBV12-4 TGTGCCAGCAGTTTAACGGGACCTGCCTACGAGCAGTACTTC CASSLTGPAYEQYF
14 NA NA TRBJ1-4 TRBV12-3/TRBV12-4 TGTGCCAGCGCCGTTCGTGCAACTAATGAAAAACTGTTTTTT CASAVRATNEKLFF
14 NA NA TRBJ1-1 TRBV7-2 TGTGCCAGCAGCGTCGGGTTCAGGAGCACTGAAGCTTTCTTT CASSVGFRSTEAFF
13 NA NA TRBJ2-7 TRBV20-1 TGCAGTGCTAGTGGTTCTACCCGGTCCGAGCAGTACTTC CSASGSTRSEQYF
16 TRBD2 NA TRBJ2-5 TRBV11-2 TGTGCCAGCAGCCTTAGCGGGAGGCCCTTGGTGGATGAGCAGTACTTC CASSLSGRPLVDEQYF
17 TRBD2 NA TRBJ2-7 TRBV9 TGTGCCAGCAGCGTTGCCCCTGGTCTAGCGGAGAACAATGAGCAGTACTTC CASSVAPGLAENNEQYF
15 TRBD1 NA TRBJ2-5 TRBV6-2/TRBV6-3 TGTGCCAGCACAACCGGGACAGGGGCCCAAGAGACCCAGTACTTC CASTTGTGAQETQYF
16 NA NA TRBJ1-4 TRBV4-3 TGCGCCAGCAGCCAAGAAACGGACCTTTCTCATGAAAAACTGTTTTTT CASSQETDLSHEKLFF
15 NA few TRBJ2-5 TRBV5-6 TGTGCCAGCAGACCTCCAGGCAGGGATTGGGAGACCCAGTACTTC CASRPPGRDWETQYF
17 NA few TRBJ2-6 TRBV7-9 TGTGCCAGCAGCTTAGAGTGGCAATACTCTGGGGCCAACGTCCTGACTTTC CASSLEWQYSGANVLTF
14 NA few TRBJ1-4 TRBV12-3/TRBV12-4 TGTGCCAGCAGGTTAGCGGCCCATACAGGAAAACTGTTTTTT CASRLAAHTGKLFF
13 TRBD2 NA TRBJ2-1 TRBV30 TGTGCCTGGAGTCCAAAGACTAGCGCCGCCGCGTTCTTC CAWSPKTSAAAFF
15 TRBD2 few TRBJ2-3 TRBV28 TGTGCCAGCAGGGTAGCGGGAGGGTTAACAGATACGCAGTATTTT CASRVAGGLTDTQYF
12 NA NA TRBJ1-1 TRBV24-1 TGTGCCACCCAGGGTAACGGAGCTGAAGCTTTCTTT CATQGNGAEAFF
17 TRBD2 NA TRBJ2-1 TRBV3-1 TGTGCCAGCAGCCAAGAAGGAGGCGGGAGTTCCTACAATGAGCGGTACTTC CASSQEGGGSSYNERYF
18 TRBD2 NA TRBJ2-1 TRBV7-6 TGTGCCAGCAGCCCCTCCGGGACTAGCGGGAGCTATGGAAATGAGCAGTTCTTC CASSPSGTSGSYGNEQFF
17 NA NA TRBJ2-1 TRBV20-1 TGCAGTGCTAGCCAACCAAGAGGACGGAAAGCTAGGAATGAGCAGTTCTTC CSASQPRGRKARNEQFF
15 TRBD2 NA TRBJ2-5 TRBV5-1 TGCGCCAGCAGCTTGGGACTAGCGCCACAAGAGACCCAGTACTTC CASSLGLAPQETQYF
12 NA NA TRBJ1-2 TRBV6-2/TRBV6-3 TGTGCCAGCAGTTACGGGCAGTATGGCTACACCTTC CASSYGQYGYTF
15 TRBD2 many TRBJ2-7 TRBV10-3 TGTGCCATCAGTGAAACGACTAGCGGAATGTACGAGCAGTACTTC CAISETTSGMYEQYF
12 NA NA TRBJ2-1 TRBV28 TGTGGATCGGGCCGACCCCCGAATGAGCAGTTCTTC CGSGRPPNEQFF
14 NA few TRBJ1-1 TRBV20-1 TGCAGTGCTAGTGAGAGTGGTGTGAACACTGAAGCTTTCTTT CSASESGVNTEAFF
15 NA once TRBJ1-1 TRBV7-2 TGTGCCAGCAGACCCATTGAAGCAGGGCGGACCGAAGCTTTCTTT CASRPIEAGRTEAFF
16 TRBD2 NA TRBJ2-1 TRBV5-1 TGCGCCAGCAGCTGGCCAAAGCGGGGTGGCGGCGATGAGCAGTTCTTC CASSWPKRGGGDEQFF
13 NA NA TRBJ2-1 TRBV20-1 TGCAGTGCTATAGGGGATTTACTCAATGAGCAGTTCTTC CSAIGDLLNEQFF
13 TRBD2 NA TRBJ2-5 TRBV25-1 TGTGCTCTCGCGGCTAGCGGGAGTGAGACCCAGTACTTC CALAASGSETQYF
13 NA few TRBJ2-7 TRBV10-3 TGTGCCATCAGTGAGATGACCGTCCACGAGCAGTACTTC CAISEMTVHEQYF
13 NA NA TRBJ1-1 TRBV20-1 TGCAGTGCTCCCGCCCAGGGCGGGACTGAAGCTTTCTTT CSAPAQGGTEAFF